Below, 2 T cell receptor beta chains from the same sample are listed, as sequenced in a study of beta chain features in type 1 diabetes. Sequenced material consisted of expressed TCRB transcripts (all of the isolated RNA was reverse transcribed). The assay was immunoSEQ multiplex PCR, and TCRdb's table has in-frame clones only and misses some. The table has about 220,000 clones, approximately 10% seen once; the top ten hold less than 1.5%. Sequencing was performed on central memory CD4+ T cells from blood. Receptors originate from a man younger than 35 in good health.

A few counts support this clone. V is TRBV7-8 and J is TRBJ2-7; D is perhaps TRBD1 or TRBD2 (5 bases each). CDR1 is SGHVS, CDR2 FQNEAQ, per germline. This CDR3 region has 15 residues. V dropped 4 bases and J dropped 1 base, with 14 bases sitting between them. CDR3: CASSSAGTASYEQYF. DNA of the CDR3: TGTGCCAGCAGCTCAGCCGGGACGGCATCCTACGAGCAGTACTTC.

This clone was detected only a few times. The genes are TRBV5-1 and TRBJ2-7, with 9 positions matching TRBD1. The CDR3 runs to 15 residues. The V segment lost 2 bases and the J segment 4 bases; nucleotides outside the gene matches: 7. Germline V gene data show CDR1 as SGHRS and CDR2 as YFSETQ. As DNA, the CDR3 is TGCGCCAGCAGCTTCGGGGGACAGGGTTTTTACGAGCAGTACTTC. Translation: CASSFGGQGFYEQYF.